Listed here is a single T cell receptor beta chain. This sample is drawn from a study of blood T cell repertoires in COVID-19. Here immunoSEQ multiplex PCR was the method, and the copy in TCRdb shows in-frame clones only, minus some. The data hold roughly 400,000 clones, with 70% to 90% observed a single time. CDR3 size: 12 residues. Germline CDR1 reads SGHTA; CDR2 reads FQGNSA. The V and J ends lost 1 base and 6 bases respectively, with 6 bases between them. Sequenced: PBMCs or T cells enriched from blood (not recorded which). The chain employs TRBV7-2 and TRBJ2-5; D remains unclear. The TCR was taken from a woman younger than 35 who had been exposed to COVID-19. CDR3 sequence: CASSLDSKTQYF. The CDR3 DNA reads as TGTGCCAGCAGCTTAGACTCAAAGACCCAGTACTTC.